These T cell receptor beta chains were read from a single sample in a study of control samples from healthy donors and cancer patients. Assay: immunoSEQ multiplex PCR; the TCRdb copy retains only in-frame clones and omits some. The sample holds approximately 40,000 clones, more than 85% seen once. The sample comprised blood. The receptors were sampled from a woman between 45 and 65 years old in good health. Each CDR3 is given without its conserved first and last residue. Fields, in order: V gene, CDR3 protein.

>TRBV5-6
ASSFVLVST
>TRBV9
ASSGAGSGETQY
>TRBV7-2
ASSSFTYEQY
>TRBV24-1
ATSDPRGQGRRENIQY
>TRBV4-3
ASSQAASFIAKNIQY
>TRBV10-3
AILLSGDGYT
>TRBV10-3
AISESRVDNSPLH
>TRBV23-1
ASSQVDHRAENTGELF
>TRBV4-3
ASSQGGKLF
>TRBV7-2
ASSLRPGSTDTQY
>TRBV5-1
ASSFSGGNTGELF
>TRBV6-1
ASIMGGGVEAF
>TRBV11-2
ASSFFFGSTNTGELF
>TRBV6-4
ASSLTGGQDTQY
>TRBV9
ASSVEGDTQY
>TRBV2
ASSEFDEKLF
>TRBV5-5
ASIFTLQGGEAF
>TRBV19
ASRVSEGSNQPQH
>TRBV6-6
ASRTGGTGNTIY
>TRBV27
ASSSPRRFTEAF
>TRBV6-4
ASSDSLRGAPGELF
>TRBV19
ASKKTSTEAF
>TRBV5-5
ASSLYVMVLAGTQY
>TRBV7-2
AEERETQY
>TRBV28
ASSLLSNEKLF
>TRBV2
ASTLLMSGQGMYSEQF
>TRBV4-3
ASSQDPWGPYEQY
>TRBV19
ASSPRDRGLSYNEQF
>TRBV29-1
SVDGLGGYADTEAF
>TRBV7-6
ASSLGSGGVQETQY
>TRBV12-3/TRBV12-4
ASSLTTAYEQY
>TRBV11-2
ASSLAPGAGNTIY
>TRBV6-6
ASSYVGVGGNQPQH
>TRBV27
ASGLSGQISEQY
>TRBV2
ASSADGNTEAF
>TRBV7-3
ASSPVGGELF
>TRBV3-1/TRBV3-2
ASSQRGGQPQH
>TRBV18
ASSAGGNTEAF
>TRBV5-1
ASSLAQSRNSYEQY
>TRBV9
ASSPQIQGPGNTIY
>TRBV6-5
ASSPDRGLRGYT
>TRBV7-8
ASSQTSGGRSPLH
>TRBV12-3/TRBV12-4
ASVGRGGGAF
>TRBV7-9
ASSLSQYYGYT